The 10 T cell receptor beta chains in this list originate from one sample, sequenced in a study of T cells after yellow fever vaccination. From the 5' RACE reads, TCRdb called clonotypes with MiXCR, one entry per CDR3 protein. This repertoire shows 450,000 to 550,000 distinct CDR3 sequences, about a fifth found once; its top ten account for roughly an eighth. Sequences were derived from PBMCs, sampled 15 days after the yellow fever booster vaccination. These receptors came from a man aged 30 to 45 who received the YFV17D yellow fever vaccine.

The gene calls are TRBV5-1 and TRBJ2-1; D is unresolved. The CDR3 has 17 amino acids. V lost 4 bases to trimming and J lost 3 bases, with 20 bases between them. The germline V gene encodes CDR1 SGHRS and CDR2 YFSETQ. The CDR3 region is CASSLDGLGGNYNEQFF. The CDR3 DNA reads TGCGCCAGCAGCCTAGATGGCTTAGGTGGGAACTACAATGAGCAGTTCTTC.

This clonotype was recorded a few times. This chain joins TRBV4-3 and TRBJ2-1; D uncertain. The CDR3 has 14 amino acids. CDR1 is LGHNA and CDR2 is YSLEER in the germline V gene. Trimming left V 0 bases short and J 7 bases short, with 10 bases between. The CDR3 DNA reads TGCGCCAGCAGCCAAGATACGGCCGAGAATGAGCAGTTCTTC. The encoded protein is CASSQDTAENEQFF.

In its sample, this clonotype was seen a few times. The V and J genes are TRBV6-2 or TRBV6-3 and TRBJ1-2, with D tentatively TRBD1 (6 bases). CDR1 and CDR2 from the germline V gene are MNHEY and SVGEGT. The CDR3 is 11 amino acids. With 7 bases removed from V and 5 bases from J, the gap between germline ends came to 8 bases. CDR3 coding DNA: TGTGCCAGCACGCAGGGGTATGGCTACACCTTC. Encoded protein: CASTQGYGYTF.

The V call is TRBV6-1, the J call TRBJ1-1, with D tentatively TRBD1 (6 bases). Germline-derived CDR1 and CDR2 are MNHNS and SASEGT. This CDR3 has 15 amino acids. Between the trimmed V and J ends, which lost 5 bases and 3 bases, there was a span of 16 bases. In DNA, the CDR3 is TGTGCCAGCAGTAAGCCACAGGGAGGGTACACTGAAGCTTTCTTT. This translates into CASSKPQGGYTEAFF.

The V gene is TRBV5-4, the J gene TRBJ2-3; possibly TRBD1 for D (6 bases). Germline V gene data show CDR1 as SGHNT and CDR2 as YYREEE (reference sequence). With 5 bases removed from V and 5 bases from J, the gap between germline ends came to 9 bases. There are 12 residues in the CDR3. CDR3 protein: CASRQGIDTQYF. The CDR3 DNA is TGTGCCAGCAGACAGGGCATAGATACGCAGTATTTT.

The V gene is TRBV19, the J gene TRBJ2-5; TRBD1 matches 7 bases. Germline V gene sequence: CDR1 LNHDA, CDR2 SQIVND (reference sequence). The junction had 3 bases not matched to a gene; V was cut back by 1 base and J by 1 base. CDR3 size: 15 residues. CDR3 DNA sequence: TGTGCCAGTAGTATAGGGACAGGCCTCCAAGAGACCCAGTACTTC. Residues: CASSIGTGLQETQYF.

V gene TRBV11-2 combines with J gene TRBJ2-1; 12 nucleotides agree with TRBD2. Germline lookup yields CDR1 SGHAT and CDR2 FQNNGV. This CDR3 is built from 17 residues. Trimming removed 4 bases from V and 7 bases from J; junction bases left unmatched: 11. The CDR3 is CASSSYMTSGRVNEQFF. DNA for the CDR3: TGTGCCAGCAGCTCCTATATGACTAGCGGGAGAGTTAATGAGCAGTTCTTC.

The sample holds a few counts of this clonotype. This CDR3 is CASSGGGVAGEQFF. CDR3 in DNA: TGCGCCAGCAGCGGGGGGGGAGTAGCGGGAGAGCAGTTCTTC. The gene calls are TRBV5-1 and TRBJ2-1; TRBD2 aligns across 8 bases. CDR3 size: 14 residues. Germline V gene sequence: CDR1 SGHRS, CDR2 YFSETQ. V lost 4 bases and J lost 10; bases outside the gene matches: 10.

The chain uses TRBV7-2 and TRBJ2-1; tentatively, D is TRBD2 (6 bases). The CDR3 loop spans 15 amino acids. From germline, CDR1 is SGHTA and CDR2 FQGNSA. V shed 3 bases and J shed 0 bases, with 9 bases lying between them. CDR3 loop: CASSLERASYNEQFF. CDR3 nucleotide sequence: TGTGCCAGCAGCTTGGAGCGGGCCTCCTACAATGAGCAGTTCTTC.

The chain carries TRBV7-9 and TRBJ2-7, with D possibly matching TRBD2 (5 bases). The germline V gene encodes CDR1 SEHNR and CDR2 FQNEAQ (reference sequence). Trimming left V 4 bases short and J 6 bases short, with 19 bases between. This CDR3 spans 15 amino acids. In DNA, the CDR3 is TGTGCCAGCAGCTATGGGAGCGCCCCTTCTCTCGAGCAGTACTTC. It encodes CASSYGSAPSLEQYF.